Listed here are 30 T cell receptor beta chains from one sample, sequenced in a study of blood T cell repertoires in COVID-19. TCRdb's table, derived via immunoSEQ multiplex PCR, lists solely in-frame clones and lacks some. The sample holds about 140,000 clones, around 86% seen once. Sequences were obtained from peripheral blood. Every receptor here comes from a woman of 80 years or more with acute or convalescent COVID-19.

V gene TRBV10-3 combines with J gene TRBJ1-4, with 8 positions matching TRBD1. The germline V gene encodes CDR1 ENHRY and CDR2 SYGVKD. The J segment lost 2 bases and the V segment lost 10 bases, leaving 9 bases of the junction unmatched. CDR3 length: 15 amino acids. The CDR3 spells CATAPRQGTNEKLFF. The CDR3, as DNA: TGTGCCACCGCCCCCCGACAGGGGACTAATGAAAAACTGTTTTTT.

The V call is TRBV5-4, the J call TRBJ2-7; maybe TRBD2 (6 bases). V was cut by 4 bases and J by 4 bases, with 12 bases left in between. This CDR3 comprises 13 residues. From germline, CDR1 is SGHNT and CDR2 YYREEE (reference sequence). The CDR3 sequence is CASSVGGRYEQYF. In nucleotides, the CDR3 is TGTGCCAGCAGCGTCGGAGGGAGGTACGAGCAGTACTTC.

The V gene is TRBV28, the J gene TRBJ2-7; D gene ambiguous. The CDR3 has 13 amino acids. Germline CDR1 is MDHEN and CDR2 is SYDVKM. V dropped 4 bases and J dropped 4 bases, with 11 bases sitting between them. The CDR3 protein is CASSSPTVYEQYF. For the CDR3, the DNA is TGTGCCAGCAGTTCCCCTACAGTTTACGAGCAGTACTTC.

The chain is built from TRBV5-1 and TRBJ2-3; D is uncertain. Trimming stripped 7 bases from V and 2 bases from J, with 5 bases between. The CDR3 loop spans 11 amino acids. CDR1 SGHRS and CDR2 YFSETQ come from the germline V gene. CDR3 bases: TGCGCCAGCCAAATCACAGATACGCAGTATTTT. Translated, it gives CASQITDTQYF.

V and J are TRBV5-4 and TRBJ1-6; 8 nucleotides line up with TRBD1. The V segment lost 3 bases and the J segment 4 bases; nucleotides outside the gene matches: 6. There are 16 residues in the CDR3. Germline V CDR1 and CDR2: SGHNT, YYREEE (reference sequence). The CDR3 reads CASSSGQGHYNSPLHF. CDR3 DNA sequence: TGTGCCAGCAGCTCCGGACAGGGTCATTATAATTCACCCCTCCACTTT.

The genes are TRBV15 and TRBJ2-1, with D perhaps matching TRBD2 (5 bases). Deletions cut 1 base from V and 8 bases from J, with 12 bases between. Germline assignment: CDR1 LNHNV and CDR2 YYDKDF (reference sequence). The CDR3 is made up of 14 amino acids. The CDR3 bases are TGTGCCACCAGCAGAGGGGAGACTTTCGATGAGCAGTTCTTC. As protein: CATSRGETFDEQFF.

The rearrangement links TRBV9 to TRBJ2-5, with a possible D match to TRBD1 (5 bases). The V and J ends lost 0 bases and 0 bases respectively, with 6 bases between them. Germline V lookup: CDR1 SGDLS, CDR2 YYNGEE. CDR3 length: 14 residues. In nucleotides, the CDR3 is TGTGCCAGCAGCGTAGGGGGCAACCAAGAGACCCAGTACTTC. Translated: CASSVGGNQETQYF.

The rearrangement joins TRBV5-5 to TRBJ1-5; 7 bases fit TRBD1. This CDR3 region has 15 residues. V trimming: 3 bases; J trimming: 2 bases; junction bases outside the gene matches: 5. Germline V gene data show CDR1 as SGHKS and CDR2 as YYEKEE (reference sequence). Here the CDR3 reads CASSYTGEGNQPQHF. Here the CDR3 DNA reads TGTGCCAGCAGCTATACAGGGGAGGGCAATCAGCCCCAGCATTTT. The variable domain in full, with the rest retrieved from reference TRBV5-5 and TRBJ1-5, is DAGVTQSPTHLIKTRGQQVTLRCSPISGHKSVSWYQQVLGQGPQFIFQYYEKEERGRGNFPDRFSARQFPNYSSELNVNALLLGDSALYLCASSYTGEGNQPQHFGDGTRLSIL.

This chain links TRBV7-3 with TRBJ1-2; 7 positions agree with TRBD1. J gave up 2 bases and V 0 bases, and 3 bases lay outside the gene matches. The length of the CDR3 is 15 residues. Germline V lookup: CDR1 SGHTA, CDR2 FQGTGA. Here the CDR3 DNA reads TGTGCCAGCAGCTTAACGGGGGGACAGAACTATGGCTACACCTTC. Translating gives CASSLTGGQNYGYTF.

This clone was detected a few times. The chain has TRBV6-5 and TRBJ1-6; D unresolved. V was clipped by 0 bases and J by 6 bases, with 9 bases between them. Germline V CDR1 and CDR2: MNHEY, SVGAGI. The CDR3 consists of 15 residues. CDR3 nucleotide sequence: TGTGCCAGCAGTTACTCGGCGACATTTAATTCACCCCTCCACTTT. The encoded protein is CASSYSATFNSPLHF.

The V gene is TRBV30, the J gene TRBJ2-3, with a tentative D call TRBD1 (6 bases). V was clipped by 4 bases and J by 2 bases, with 7 bases between them. CDR1 is GTSNPN and CDR2 is SVGIG in the germline V gene (reference sequence). This CDR3 has 12 residues. CDR3 sequence: CAWTGATDTQYF. For the CDR3, the DNA is TGTGCCTGGACAGGGGCCACAGATACGCAGTATTTT. The full variable domain, its missing parts supplied by reference TRBV30 and TRBJ2-3, is SQTIHQWPATLVQPVGSPLSLECTVEGTSNPNLYWYRQAAGRGLQLLFYSVGIGQISSEVPQNLSASRPQDRQFILSSKKLLLSDSGFYLCAWTGATDTQYFGPGTRLTVL.

The J gene is TRBJ2-3, the V gene TRBV11-2, with 15 bases aligning to TRBD2. The germline V gene encodes CDR1 SGHAT and CDR2 FQNNGV. CDR3 length: 18 amino acids. Losses at the gene ends were 6 bases for V and 4 bases for J; bases not matched to a gene: 11. The CDR3 region is CASRPNRTSGRVSDTQYF. The CDR3 nucleotides are TGTGCCAGCAGACCAAATAGGACTAGCGGGAGGGTATCAGATACGCAGTATTTT.

This chain uses TRBV30 with TRBJ1-5, with D possibly matching TRBD1 (6 bases). Trimming left V 3 bases short and J 5 bases short, with 17 bases between. Germline CDR1 GTSNPN, CDR2 SVGIG (reference sequence). The CDR3 has 15 amino acids. CDR3 loop: CAWSPGVVFDQPQHF. The CDR3 DNA is TGTGCCTGGAGCCCAGGGGTAGTATTTGATCAGCCCCAGCATTTT. Full variable domain (missing parts from reference TRBV30 and TRBJ1-5): SQTIHQWPATLVQPVGSPLSLECTVEGTSNPNLYWYRQAAGRGLQLLFYSVGIGQISSEVPQNLSASRPQDRQFILSSKKLLLSDSGFYLCAWSPGVVFDQPQHFGDGTRLSIL.

This clone was detected only a few times. V usage is TRBV28 and J usage is TRBJ1-2; TRBD1 matches 9 bases. CDR3 size: 14 residues. Germline-derived CDR1 and CDR2 are MDHEN and SYDVKM. V shed 6 bases and J 2 bases; nucleotides not matched to a gene: 4. This chain's CDR3 is CASSTTGGNYGYTF. CDR3 sequence (DNA): TGTGCCAGCAGCACCACAGGGGGCAACTATGGCTACACCTTC.

The V gene is TRBV18, the J gene TRBJ1-2; D gene uncertain. V was trimmed by 4 bases and J by 5 bases, leaving 11 bases between them. Germline CDR1 reads KGHSH; CDR2 reads LQKENI. There are 13 residues in the CDR3. The CDR3 region has the DNA TGTGCCAGCTCACACACAGACCTTTATGGCTACACCTTC. This gives the protein CASSHTDLYGYTF.

The CDR3 here is CASSDIGSYTEAFF. CDR3 bases: TGTGCCAGCAGTGATATTGGTAGTTACACTGAAGCTTTCTTT. The J gene is TRBJ1-1, the V gene TRBV6-1; D call uncertain. The CDR3 is 14 residues long. Trimming removed 3 bases from V and 3 bases from J, with 11 bases in between. The germline gives CDR1 MNHNS, CDR2 SASEGT.

The gene calls are TRBV5-1 and TRBJ2-2, with TRBD2 matching over 7 bases. With 2 bases clipped from V and 6 bases from J, the junction kept 10 bases outside the gene matches. The CDR3 is made up of 16 amino acids. Germline CDR1 and CDR2: SGHRS and YFSETQ. CDR3 in DNA: TGCGCCAGCAGCTTAACCTCGACTAGCAGTTCCGGGGAGCTGTTTTTT. The encoded protein is CASSLTSTSSSGELFF. The whole variable domain, filled in from reference TRBV5-1 and TRBJ2-2, reads KAGVTQTPRYLIKTRGQQVTLSCSPISGHRSVSWYQQTPGQGLQFLFEYFSETQRNKGNFPGRFSGRQFSNSRSEMNVSTLELGDSALYLCASSLTSTSSSGELFFGEGSRLTVL.

The chain's CDR3 is CASSRNSGSTDTQYF. The CDR3 nucleotides read TGTGCCAGCAGCCGCAATAGCGGTAGCACAGATACGCAGTATTTT. This rearrangement joins TRBV6-2 or TRBV6-3 to TRBJ2-3, with D perhaps TRBD2 (6 bases). The germline gives CDR1 MNHEY, CDR2 SVGEGT. There are 15 residues in the CDR3. With 6 bases removed from V and 0 bases from J, the gap between germline ends came to 13 bases.

The chain joins TRBV7-2 to TRBJ1-2, with D hard to call. V lost 1 base to trimming and J lost 7 bases, with 13 bases between them. Germline V gene lookup returns CDR1 SGHTA and CDR2 FQGNSA. CDR3 length: 14 residues. The CDR3 sequence: CASSLDSSGRGYTF. CDR3 coding DNA: TGTGCCAGCAGCTTAGATTCGTCAGGCCGTGGCTACACCTTC.

This chain connects TRBV19 to TRBJ1-1; no clear D gene. The CDR3 length is 13 residues. Trimming pared 5 bases from V and 4 bases from J, leaving 11 bases between. CDR1 is LNHDA, CDR2 SQIVND, per germline (reference sequence). CDR3 sequence: CASSSSMATEAFF. The DNA of the CDR3 is TGTGCCAGTAGTTCAAGTATGGCCACTGAAGCTTTCTTT.

The chain couples TRBV27 to TRBJ1-1, with TRBD1 identical over 7 bases. Unmatched junction bases numbered 12, after V lost 4 bases and J lost 1 base. This CDR3 contains 17 residues. In germline, CDR1 is MNHEY, CDR2 SMNVEV (reference sequence). CDR3 DNA: TGTGCCAGCAGTTCCCTGAGGGGACAGACAGCGAACACTGAAGCTTTCTTT. This gives the protein CASSSLRGQTANTEAFF.

V gene TRBV4-1 combines with J gene TRBJ1-5, with D maybe TRBD1 (6 bases). V lost 0 bases, J lost 0 bases, and 12 bases lay in between. Germline V CDR1 and CDR2: MGHRA, YSYEKL. The CDR3 has 17 residues. The CDR3: CASSQDDRTDSNQPQHF. CDR3 coding DNA: TGCGCCAGCAGCCAAGATGACAGGACAGATAGCAATCAGCCCCAGCATTTT.

A single count supports this clone. The rearrangement uses TRBV5-4 and TRBJ1-1; 8 bases align to TRBD1. CDR3 size: 17 residues. Per germline, CDR1 SGHNT and CDR2 YYREEE (reference sequence). V trimming: 4 bases; J trimming: 0 bases; junction bases outside the gene matches: 11. The CDR3 sequence is CASSLEQGGLMNTEAFF. CDR3 nucleotides: TGTGCCAGCAGCCTGGAACAGGGGGGGTTGATGAACACTGAAGCTTTCTTT.

This chain uses TRBV7-2 with TRBJ2-5; 7 bases are shared with TRBD2. Germline loops: CDR1 SGHTA, CDR2 FQGNSA. The CDR3 spans 15 residues. Losses at the gene ends were 2 bases for V and 7 bases for J; bases not matched to a gene: 10. CDR3 bases: TGTGCCAGCAGCTTAAGGAGGGACTATGGGGGGACCCAGTACTTC. Translation: CASSLRRDYGGTQYF.

The rearrangement uses TRBV13 and TRBJ2-3; D uncertain. CDR1 PRHDT and CDR2 FYEKMQ come from the germline V gene (reference sequence). V was shortened by 0 bases and J by 1 base, with 5 bases between the two germline ends. The CDR3 is 14 residues long. The CDR3, as DNA: TGTGCCAGCAGCTTAGGGGCACGCACAGATACGCAGTATTTT. This translates into CASSLGARTDTQYF.

The V gene is TRBV18, the J gene TRBJ1-5; tentatively, D is TRBD1 (5 bases). Germline loops: CDR1 KGHSH, CDR2 LQKENI. Trimming removed 8 bases at V and 4 bases at J, with 18 bases between. The CDR3 extends over 15 amino acids. CDR3 residues: CASRGAQGPNQPQHF. The CDR3 nucleotides read TGTGCCAGCCGTGGGGCCCAGGGCCCTAATCAGCCCCAGCATTTT.

This chain links TRBV4-1 with TRBJ2-1, with 9 bases identical to TRBD2. J was trimmed by 9 bases and V by 8 bases; bases with no gene match: 14. This CDR3 has 15 residues. The germline CDR1 and CDR2 sequences are MGHRA and YSYEKL. CDR3 bases: TGCGCCAGCGGGAACGTCCTAGCGGGGATCGGTGAGCAGTTCTTC. Protein product: CASGNVLAGIGEQFF.

The chain carries TRBV27 and TRBJ1-2, with D maybe TRBD1 (5 bases). Between the trimmed V and J ends, which lost 5 bases and 9 bases, there was a span of 19 bases. The V gene's germline CDR1 is MNHEY and CDR2 SMNVEV (reference sequence). The CDR3 is 14 residues long. CDR3 in DNA: TGTGCCAGCAGTCTCTATGGGGCAGATCGACGCTACACCTTC. This sequence encodes CASSLYGADRRYTF.

V and J are TRBV3-1 (or the pseudogene TRBV3-2) and TRBJ2-1, with D possibly TRBD2 on 6 matching bases. This CDR3 contains 14 residues. Trimming removed 8 bases at V and 3 bases at J, with 14 bases between. Looked up from germline, CDR1 is LGHDT and CDR2 is YNNKEL (reference sequence). The chain's CDR3 is CASGRELHYNEQFF. The DNA of the CDR3 is TGTGCCAGCGGCCGGGAGCTACACTACAATGAGCAGTTCTTC.

The gene calls are TRBV5-1 and TRBJ2-5; TRBD1 matches 7 bases. Per germline, CDR1 SGHRS and CDR2 YFSETQ. The CDR3 is 16 residues long. J was trimmed by 5 bases and V by 4 bases; bases with no gene match: 14. The CDR3 coding sequence is TGCGCCAGCAGCCCAATCCGGCGAGGGGGCGCTGAGACCCAGTACTTC. Protein product: CASSPIRRGGAETQYF. Filled out from reference TRBV5-1 and TRBJ2-5, the complete variable domain reads KAGVTQTPRYLIKTRGQQVTLSCSPISGHRSVSWYQQTPGQGLQFLFEYFSETQRNKGNFPGRFSGRQFSNSRSEMNVSTLELGDSALYLCASSPIRRGGAETQYFGPGTRLLVL.